This T cell receptor (beta chain) originates from a study of CD4 T cells in relation to SARS-CoV-2 and coronaviruses. Profiling relied on immunoSEQ multiplex PCR, and the TCRdb table lists in-frame clones only, not all of them. The sample lists over 25,000 clones, approximately 76% seen once, with about 15% in the top ten. CD4+ T cells from unexposed donors were obtained before the COVID-19 pandemic (2011-2018). The cells were cultured for about ten days before CD4+ T cells were isolated. As cell numbers allowed, unexposed-donor CD4+ T cells faced SARS-CoV-2 S/N and four cold-coronavirus spikes. Each well had about 2.1 million PBMCs in approximately 5% human AB serum with IL-2. V was trimmed by 1 base and J by 6 bases, leaving 11 bases between them. This CDR3 has 14 residues. Germline-derived CDR1 and CDR2 are LGHNA and YSLEER. Study-wide points: This crossreactivity analysis covered spike protein alone, no other viral proteins. Around 60% of donors had memory CD4+ clonotypes crossrecognizing SARS-CoV-2 and common cold coronavirus spike.

This clone was seen only once. Its target is not known. The sample was CD4+ T cells from PBMCs, cultured in vitro. The TCR sequence derives from a human donor in good health. The chain links TRBV4-3 to TRBJ2-3; D is possibly TRBD1 (5 bases). The CDR3 DNA follows: TGCGCCAGCAGCCAAGGGGGCCTGCTGGATACGCAGTATTTT. Amino acids: CASSQGGLLDTQYF.